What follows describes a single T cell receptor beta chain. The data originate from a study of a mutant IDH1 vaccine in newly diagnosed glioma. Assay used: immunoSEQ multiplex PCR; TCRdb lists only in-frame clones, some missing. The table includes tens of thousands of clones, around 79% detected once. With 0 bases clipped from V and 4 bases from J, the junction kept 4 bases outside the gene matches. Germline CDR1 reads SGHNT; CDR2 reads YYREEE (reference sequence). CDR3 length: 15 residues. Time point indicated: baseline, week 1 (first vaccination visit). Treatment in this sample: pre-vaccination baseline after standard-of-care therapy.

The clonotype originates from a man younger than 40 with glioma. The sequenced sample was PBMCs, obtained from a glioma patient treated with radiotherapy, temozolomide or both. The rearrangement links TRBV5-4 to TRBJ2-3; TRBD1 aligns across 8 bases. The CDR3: CASSLVQGASDTQYF. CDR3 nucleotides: TGTGCCAGCAGCTTGGTTCAGGGGGCGTCAGATACGCAGTATTTT. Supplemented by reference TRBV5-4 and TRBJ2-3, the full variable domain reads ETGVTQSPTHLIKTRGQQVTLRCSSQSGHNTVSWYQQALGQGPQFIFQYYREEENGRGNFPPRFSGLQFPNYSSELNVNALELDDSALYLCASSLVQGASDTQYFGPGTRLTVL.